This T cell receptor (beta chain) was captured by sequencing in a study of blood T cell repertoires in COVID-19. Study details: COVID-19 samples collected from the United States, Italy and Spain covered acute and convalescent phases. Sources were T cells, B-cell-depleted T cells, or PBMCs; the material itself was cDNA or gDNA.

Original data processing: Amplified reference gene primers provided the basis for estimating nucleated cell counts. This table comes from immunoSEQ multiplex PCR, and its TCRdb copy is limited to in-frame clones, with some not included. That table supplies the V and J calls and clone size; D and trimming were determined from the DNA. The sample comprises about 240,000 clones, under 85% of which are singletons, and roughly 5.5% rests with the top ten. The germline gives CDR1 LNHNV, CDR2 YYDKDF (reference sequence). This CDR3 has 15 amino acids. Trimming cost V 5 bases and J 7 bases; bases outside gene matches: 5.

J is TRBJ2-1 and V is TRBV15, with TRBD2 identical over 13 bases. The TCR sequence derives from a human donor in a cohort sampled during active COVID-19. Input material: peripheral blood. CDR3 amino acids: CATSGGLAGTNEQFF. The CDR3 DNA follows: TGTGCCACCAGCGGGGGACTAGCGGGGACAAATGAGCAGTTCTTC.